The 9 T cell receptor beta chains reported below all come from one sample, sequenced in a study of T cell responses to AZD1222 COVID-19 vaccine. Assay: immunoSEQ multiplex PCR; the TCRdb copy retains only in-frame clones and omits some. The data contain about 100,000 clones, around 90% of them seen just once; the ten biggest clones take up more than 1.5%. The source was peripheral blood, collected on day 0 of AZD1222 vaccination. The receptors originated from an adult in good health.

This sequence joins TRBV27 and TRBJ1-2; no clear D gene. The germline V and J ends were trimmed by 5 bases and 8 bases, with 12 bases remaining between them. The CDR3 is 12 amino acids. Germline-derived CDR1 and CDR2 are MNHEY and SMNVEV (reference sequence). The CDR3 spells CASSALGDGYTF. Written as DNA, the CDR3 is TGTGCCAGCAGTGCCCTAGGTGACGGCTACACCTTC.

This chain links TRBV6-5 with TRBJ1-4; D call uncertain. CDR1 and CDR2 (germline): MNHEY, SVGAGI. CDR3 length: 12 residues. V was pared by 4 bases and J by 8 bases, with 8 bases between. The CDR3 DNA sequence: TGTGCCAGCAGTTCCCTCAACGAAAAACTGTTTTTT. It specifies CASSSLNEKLFF.

The gene calls are TRBV6-1 and TRBJ1-2; a possible D gene is TRBD1 (5 bases). The V and J ends lost 6 bases and 3 bases respectively, with 20 bases between them. This CDR3 comprises 16 residues. Germline CDR1 is MNHNS and CDR2 is SASEGT. Here the CDR3 reads CASSETSGDSHYGYTF. CDR3 sequence (DNA): TGTGCCAGCAGCGAAACATCCGGAGACAGCCACTATGGCTACACCTTC.

The V gene is TRBV5-1, the J gene TRBJ1-2; D gene unclear. The CDR3 totals 15 residues. Germline V gives CDR1 SGHRS, CDR2 YFSETQ. V dropped 3 bases and J dropped 0 bases, with 12 bases sitting between them. The CDR3 DNA sequence: TGCGCCAGCAGCTCCACCCGGGGAACTAACTATGGCTACACCTTC. This sequence encodes CASSSTRGTNYGYTF.

This chain connects TRBV6-2 or TRBV6-3 to TRBJ2-5; 16 bases map to TRBD2. The germline gives CDR1 MNHEY, CDR2 SVGEGT. Trimming at V came to 0 bases and at J to 4 bases, leaving 11 bases not matched to a gene. The CDR3 sequence is 20 residues long. DNA of the CDR3: TGTGCCAGCAGTTACTCGGTAAAGCCGGGACTAGCGGGAGGGGGAGAGACCCAGTACTTC. Residues: CASSYSVKPGLAGGGETQYF.

V usage is TRBV3-1 (or the pseudogene TRBV3-2) and J usage is TRBJ2-7; tentative D call: TRBD1 (8 bases). Germline V lookup: CDR1 LGHDT, CDR2 YNNKEL (reference sequence). CDR3 length equals 14 residues. The ends were cut back, 4 bases at V and 5 bases at J, with 15 bases in the middle. The DNA of the CDR3 is TGTGCCAGCAGCCGAACAGGGGGGGTGAACGAGCAGTACTTC. Protein: CASSRTGGVNEQYF.

This chain joins TRBV7-2 and TRBJ1-2, with 7 bases fitting TRBD1. CDR1 and CDR2 from the germline V gene are SGHTA and FQGNSA. The V and J ends lost 5 bases and 4 bases, in that order; junction bases with no gene match: 10. The CDR3 is 15 amino acids. The CDR3 bases are TGTGCCAGCAGCGAAGACAGGGAATCGGTCTATGGCTACACCTTC. This codes for CASSEDRESVYGYTF. Full variable domain (outside the CDR3, taken from reference TRBV7-2 and TRBJ1-2): GAGVSQSPSNKVTEKGKDVELRCDPISGHTALYWYRQSLGQGLEFLIYFQGNSAPDKSGLPSDRFSAERTGGSVSTLTIQRTQQEDSAVYLCASSEDRESVYGYTFGSGTRLTVV.

J is TRBJ1-1 and V is TRBV2; no clear D gene. Trimming removed 5 bases from V and 7 bases from J, with 8 bases in between. CDR3 length: 11 amino acids. Germline CDR1 SNHLY, CDR2 FYNNEI. In DNA, the CDR3 is TGTGCCAGCAGTTGGGTTTTTGAAGCTTTCTTT. Translation gives CASSWVFEAFF. The complete variable domain, with remaining parts taken from reference TRBV2 and TRBJ1-1, reads EPEVTQTPSHQVTQMGQEVILRCVPISNHLYFYWYRQILGQKVEFLVSFYNNEISEKSEIFDDQFSVERPDGSNFTLKIRSTKLEDSAMYFCASSWVFEAFFGQGTRLTVV.

The rearrangement uses TRBV27 and TRBJ1-6; D unresolved. The ends were cut back, 4 bases at V and 0 bases at J, with 10 bases in the middle. Germline V gene data show CDR1 as MNHEY and CDR2 as SMNVEV (reference sequence). The CDR3 loop spans 16 amino acids. The CDR3: CASSSAGSSYNSPLHF. The CDR3, as DNA: TGTGCCAGCAGTTCAGCCGGGAGCTCCTATAATTCACCCCTCCACTTT.